These T cell receptor beta chains were read from a single sample in a study of shared clonotypes between healthy human individuals. The protocol was immunoSEQ multiplex PCR, while the TCRdb copy is restricted to in-frame clones and leaves out a portion. The sample includes some 2,500,000 clones, under 95% of them seen just once. The sample consisted of naive CD4+ T cells from PBMCs. The origin of the receptors is a young man in good health. Some clones in this sample may be carry-over from other donors' samples. The CDR3 runs from the conserved cysteine through the conserved F or W. Fields, in order: J gene, V gene, clone size, D gene, CDR3 protein, CDR3 DNA. The D gene is left open where the match is weak. The size entry is marked missing in some rows and otherwise reads once, few, many or a size class.

TRBJ2-3 | TRBV7-9 | - | - | CASSLEGAADTQYF | TGTGCCAGCAGCTTAGAAGGGGCGGCAGATACGCAGTATTTT
TRBJ1-1 | TRBV7-9 | - | - | CASSFAGTEAFF | TGTGCCAGCAGCTTCGCGGGCACTGAAGCTTTCTTT
TRBJ1-1 | TRBV5-1 | few | - | CASSQGTGGDTEAFF | TGCGCCAGCAGCCAGGGGACGGGTGGAGACACTGAAGCTTTCTTT
TRBJ2-5 | TRBV29-1 | - | TRBD1 | CSVEGPVDREAFQETQYF | TGCAGCGTTGAGGGGCCGGTGGACAGGGAGGCCTTTCAAGAGACCCAGTACTTC
TRBJ1-1 | TRBV5-1 | few | TRBD1 | CASSVTGMNTEAFF | TGCGCCAGCAGCGTGACAGGGATGAACACTGAAGCTTTCTTT
TRBJ1-4 | TRBV18 | - | TRBD1 | CASSQNRQGAGEKLFF | TGTGCCAGCTCACAGAACCGACAGGGGGCCGGGGAAAAACTGTTTTTT
TRBJ2-6 | TRBV4-3 | - | - | CASSRDSSGANVLTF | TGCGCCAGCAGCCGCGACAGCTCTGGGGCCAACGTCCTGACTTTC
TRBJ2-5 | TRBV4-1 | - | TRBD2 | CASSRGLAGGIETQYF | TGCGCCAGCAGCCGCGGACTAGCGGGAGGAATTGAGACCCAGTACTTC
TRBJ2-7 | TRBV27 | - | TRBD1 | CASSIRDRGYEQYF | TGTGCCAGCAGTATCAGGGACAGGGGATACGAGCAGTACTTC
TRBJ1-3 | TRBV10-2 | - | TRBD1 | CASSEYRPGQGISGNTIYF | TGCGCCAGCAGTGAGTACCGACCGGGACAGGGTATCTCTGGAAACACCATATATTTT